This record looks at one T cell receptor beta chain sequence and its context. Its antigen is not known. The sample belongs to a study of cytomegalovirus exposure and HLA in healthy donors. Study context: The 100 to 150 validation repertoires used the same platform as the roughly 670 first-cohort repertoires, a later analysis reported. Study-wide findings and caveats: Clusters of TCRs from the first cohort tended to co-occur in the 100 to 150 validation repertoires (as a later analysis found).

Assay used: immunoSEQ multiplex PCR; TCRdb lists only in-frame clones, some missing. This sample has some 70,000 clones, with around four fifths found just once. The CDR3 is 17 amino acids. Germline CDR1 SGHRS, CDR2 YFSETQ. V lost 1 base and J 3 bases, leaving 20 bases between the germline ends. The sample comprised PBMCs. The receptor was isolated from a man aged 25 to 45 in good health and CMV-seronegative. The chain couples TRBV5-1 to TRBJ2-7, with D possibly TRBD2 on 5 matching bases. CDR3 sequence: CASSLSQAGRRLYEQYV. The CDR3 region has the DNA TGCGCCAGCAGCTTGAGCCAGGCCGGAAGGAGGCTCTACGAGCAGTACGTC.